This TCR beta chain was observed in a study of blood T cell repertoires in COVID-19 (dated by TCRdb to the early 2020s). Regarding the research as a whole: Collaborator samples came from the United States, Italy and Spain and covered acute and convalescent phases of COVID-19. Where available, HLA class I and class II types were taken from metadata supplied by the sample provider and were not determined by assay-based typing. Samples were obtained from the ongoing ImmuneRACE study (first 160 participants) and from some 1,300 subjects provided by 6 global collaborators. The dataset comprised deeply sampled blood TCRbeta repertoires from subjects exposed to, actively infected with, or recovered from COVID-19. The repertoires were released in a freely available public database intended as a resource for research on the immune response to SARS-CoV-2. The material from the prospective study consisted of cDNA or gDNA derived from T cells, B-cell-depleted T cells, or PBMCs. Nearly every sample came with metadata listing a de-identified subject ID, COVID-19 status, age in years and sex.

Notes on this clone: Its recognized antigen is unknown. Per-base quality was not reported, and no clone a single base away is much larger than it.

The immunoSEQ Assay, a bias-controlled multiplex PCR, was used to amplify TCRbeta CDR3 regions from genomic DNA. In the authors' own workflow: Nucleated cell counts per sample were estimated from amplification of reference gene primers within the assay. To quantify the absolute abundance of each unique TCRbeta CDR3 rearrangement, sequence reads were collapsed and filtered. Productive Simpson clonality was computed per sample as the square root of Simpson's diversity index over productive rearrangements. TCRdb re-hosts the immuneACCESS table, in-frame sequences only. Its copies lack some clones; in the studies checked, an unresolved V gene accounts for under half of them, and the cause for the rest is not known. V and J calls plus clone size are reproduced from that table; the DNA served to infer D and trimming. This sample has about 85,000 clones in its table, and almost 85% of those were observed once. Clones ranked in the top ten supply more than 1% of the sample.

Measured from the cysteine to the phenylalanine, the CDR3 is 16 residues long. The sequence is cut down to CDR3 DNA, 48 bases in frame from base 1. The germline V gene (reference sequence) specifies SEHNR as CDR1 and FQNEAQ as CDR2. Trimming removed 4 bases from V and 4 bases from J; the gene matches leave 10 bases unexplained. Study-wide findings and limitations: How much clinical and demographic metadata was included differed by source and by participant, and the metadata was provided uncurated.

Each collaborating institution followed its own protocols to collect whole blood in K2EDTA tubes. Collaborator samples were shipped for TCRbeta analysis as frozen whole blood, isolated PBMCs, or DNA extracted from either sample type. Recombination linked TRBV7-9 to TRBJ2-1, with 7 bases aligning to TRBD2. This TCR was sampled from a woman of 80 years or more with acute or convalescent COVID-19. The sample was peripheral blood. This receptor carries the CDR3 CASSSSPGGIYNEQFF. The DNA reads as follows: TGTGCCAGCAGCTCTTCCCCGGGGGGTATTTACAATGAGCAGTTCTTC.